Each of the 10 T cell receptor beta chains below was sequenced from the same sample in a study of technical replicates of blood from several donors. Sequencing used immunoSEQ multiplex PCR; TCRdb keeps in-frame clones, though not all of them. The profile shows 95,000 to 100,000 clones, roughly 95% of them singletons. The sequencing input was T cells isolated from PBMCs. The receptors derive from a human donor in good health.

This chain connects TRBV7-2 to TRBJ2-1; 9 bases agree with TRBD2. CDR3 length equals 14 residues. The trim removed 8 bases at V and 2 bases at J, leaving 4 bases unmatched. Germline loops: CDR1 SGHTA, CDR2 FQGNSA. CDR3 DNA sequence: TGTGCCAGCGCCCCTAGCGGGGCCTACAATGAGCAGTTCTTC. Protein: CASAPSGAYNEQFF. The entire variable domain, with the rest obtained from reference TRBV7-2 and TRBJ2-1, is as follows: GAGVSQSPSNKVTEKGKDVELRCDPISGHTALYWYRQSLGQGLEFLIYFQGNSAPDKSGLPSDRFSAERTGGSVSTLTIQRTQQEDSAVYLCASAPSGAYNEQFFGPGTRLTVL.

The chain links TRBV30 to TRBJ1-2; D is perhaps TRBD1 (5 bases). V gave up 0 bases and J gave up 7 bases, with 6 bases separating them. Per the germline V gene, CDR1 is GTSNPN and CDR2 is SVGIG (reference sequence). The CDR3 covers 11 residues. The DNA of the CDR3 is TGTGCCTGGAGTGTAGGGGCTGGCTACACCTTC. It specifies CAWSVGAGYTF. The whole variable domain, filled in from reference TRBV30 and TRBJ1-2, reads SQTIHQWPATLVQPVGSPLSLECTVEGTSNPNLYWYRQAAGRGLQLLFYSVGIGQISSEVPQNLSASRPQDRQFILSSKKLLLSDSGFYLCAWSVGAGYTFGSGTRLTVV.

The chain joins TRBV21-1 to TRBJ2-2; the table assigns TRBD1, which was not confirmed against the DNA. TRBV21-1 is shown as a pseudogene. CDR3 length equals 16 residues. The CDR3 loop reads CASSNKHRVGTGELFF. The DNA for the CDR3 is TGTGCCAGCAGCAACAAACACAGGGTTGGAACCGGGGAGCTGTTTTTT.

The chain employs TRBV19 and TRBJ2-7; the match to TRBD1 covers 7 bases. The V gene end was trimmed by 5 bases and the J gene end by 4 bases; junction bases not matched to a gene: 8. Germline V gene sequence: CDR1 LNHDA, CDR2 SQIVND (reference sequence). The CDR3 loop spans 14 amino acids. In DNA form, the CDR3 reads TGTGCCAGTAGTTCATTTGGGACAGATTACGAGCAGTACTTC. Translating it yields CASSSFGTDYEQYF.

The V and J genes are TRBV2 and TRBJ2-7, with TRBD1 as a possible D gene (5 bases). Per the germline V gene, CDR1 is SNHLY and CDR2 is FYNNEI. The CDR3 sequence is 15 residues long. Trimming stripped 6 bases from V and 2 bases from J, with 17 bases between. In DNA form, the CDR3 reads TGTGCCAGCAGGGTCCGTCCTCGACAGACCTACGAGCAGTACTTC. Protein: CASRVRPRQTYEQYF.

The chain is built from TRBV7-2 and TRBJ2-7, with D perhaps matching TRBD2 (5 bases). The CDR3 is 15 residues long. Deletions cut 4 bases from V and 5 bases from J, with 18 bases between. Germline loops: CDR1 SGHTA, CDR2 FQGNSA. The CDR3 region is CASSWSELALNEQYF. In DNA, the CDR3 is TGTGCCAGCAGCTGGTCGGAGCTAGCCTTAAACGAGCAGTACTTC.

CDR3: CASSEVGQASTQPQHF. Written as DNA, the CDR3 is TGTGCCAGCAGTGAAGTTGGACAGGCTTCGACTCAGCCCCAGCATTTT. The chain is built from TRBV6-1 and TRBJ1-5; 7 positions agree with TRBD1. Germline V gene lookup returns CDR1 MNHNS and CDR2 SASEGT. This CDR3 is 16 amino acids long. With V trimmed by 1 base and J by 6 bases, 9 bases remained unmatched.

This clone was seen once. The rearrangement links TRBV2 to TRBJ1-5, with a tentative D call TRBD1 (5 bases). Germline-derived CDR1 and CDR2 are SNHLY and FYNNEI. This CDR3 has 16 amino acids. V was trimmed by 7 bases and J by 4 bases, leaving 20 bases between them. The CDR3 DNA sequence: TGTGCCAGCAAAAGCAGGGCAGGGCGATCAAATCAGCCCCAGCATTTT. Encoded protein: CASKSRAGRSNQPQHF.

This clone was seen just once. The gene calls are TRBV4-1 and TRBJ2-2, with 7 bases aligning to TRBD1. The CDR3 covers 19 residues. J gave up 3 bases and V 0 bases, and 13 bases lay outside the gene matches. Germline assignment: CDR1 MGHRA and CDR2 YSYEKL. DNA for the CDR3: TGCGCCAGCAGCCAAGAACCGGGACAGTACGACCCCCACACCGGGGAGCTGTTTTTT. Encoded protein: CASSQEPGQYDPHTGELFF.

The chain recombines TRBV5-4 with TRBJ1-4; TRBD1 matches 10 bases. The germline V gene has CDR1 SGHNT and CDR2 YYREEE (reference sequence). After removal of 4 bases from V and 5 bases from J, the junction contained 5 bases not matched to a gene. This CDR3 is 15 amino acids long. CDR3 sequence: CASSQGGQGNEKLFF. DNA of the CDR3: TGTGCCAGCAGCCAGGGGGGACAGGGGAATGAAAAACTGTTTTTT.